Each of the 8 T cell receptor beta chains below was sequenced from the same sample in a study of T-cell memory formation after mild COVID-19. TCRdb passed the 5' RACE reads through MiXCR, listing each CDR3 protein once. The data show fewer than 90,000 distinct CDR3 sequences, about 15% seen once. Sequenced material: PBMCs or a T cell subset sorted from them (not recorded which). The receptor source for this set is an adult woman who had mild COVID-19 (a few samples of this study predate the infection). Cell type and time point are not known.

With regard to this clonotype: A read error may account for a junction end that differs from germline. This rearrangement joins TRBV7-3 to TRBJ1-6; D not certain. The CDR3 runs to 15 residues. Germline CDR1 is SGHTA and CDR2 is FQGTGA. Written as DNA, the CDR3 is TGTGCCAGCAGCGGGTATAACACCAATGCAGGCAAATCAACCTTT. It specifies CASSGYNTNAGKSTF. The full variable domain, its missing parts supplied by reference TRBV7-3 and TRBJ1-6, is GAGVSQTPSNKVTEKGKYVELRCDPISGHTALYWYRQSLGQGPEFLIYFQGTGAADDSGLPNDRFFAVRPEGSVSTLKIQRTERGDSAVYLCASSGYNTNAGKSTFGNGTRLTVT.

This clonotype was counted between two and nine times. V gene TRBV7-9 combines with J gene TRBJ2-5; D unclear. The CDR3 runs 14 residues. V was pared by 5 bases and J by 2 bases, with 12 bases between. CDR1 SEHNR and CDR2 FQNEAQ come from the germline V gene (reference sequence). CDR3 in amino acids: CASSGNAAQETQYF. The DNA of the CDR3 is TGTGCCAGCAGCGGTAACGCGGCACAAGAGACCCAGTACTTC.

The chain links TRBV4-1 to TRBJ2-3, with 12 bases that match TRBD2. Germline V gene sequence: CDR1 MGHRA, CDR2 YSYEKL. V shed 1 base and J 2 bases; nucleotides not matched to a gene: 10. The CDR3 totals 19 residues. Written as DNA, the CDR3 is TGCGCCAGCAGCCAAGCCCGACTAGCGGGGGAGGGAGACACAGATACGCAGTATTTT. This codes for CASSQARLAGEGDTDTQYF.

The rearrangement uses TRBV6-2 or TRBV6-3 and TRBJ2-7; no clear D gene. CDR1 and CDR2 from the germline V gene are MNHEY and SVGEGT. The germline V and J ends were trimmed by 0 bases and 0 bases, with 9 bases remaining between them. The CDR3 extends over 15 amino acids. CDR3 DNA sequence: TGTGCCAGCAGTTACTCCGGCGTGTCCTCCTACGAGCAGTACTTC. Translating it yields CASSYSGVSSYEQYF.

The chain is built from TRBV7-9 and TRBJ1-4; TRBD1 is a possible D gene (5 bases). Germline lookup yields CDR1 SEHNR and CDR2 FQNEAQ (reference sequence). This CDR3 comprises 14 residues. Deletions cut 2 bases from V and 4 bases from J, with 8 bases between. CDR3 in DNA: TGTGCCAGCAGCTTACCCGGGGGTAATGAAAAACTGTTTTTT. Translation gives CASSLPGGNEKLFF.

This chain joins TRBV5-6 and TRBJ2-5, with D possibly called TRBD1 or TRBD2 (6 bases each). Germline lookup yields CDR1 SGHDT and CDR2 YYEEEE. Deletions cut 1 base from V and 5 bases from J, with 15 bases between. CDR3 size: 15 residues. CDR3 protein: CASSLPGAAGETQYF. CDR3 bases: TGTGCCAGCAGCTTGCCGGGGGCCGCCGGGGAGACCCAGTACTTC.

The V and J genes are TRBV4-2 and TRBJ2-1; TRBD2 matches at 9 bases. The V gene's germline CDR1 is LGHNA and CDR2 YNFKEQ. The CDR3 has 15 amino acids. V shed 6 bases and J 5 bases; nucleotides not matched to a gene: 8. The CDR3 nucleotides read TGTGCCAGCAGGTATTTAGCGGGAGATCACAATGAGCAGTTCTTC. Its translation: CASRYLAGDHNEQFF.

V usage is TRBV10-3 and J usage is TRBJ2-7, with 9 bases lining up with TRBD2. CDR1 and CDR2 (germline): ENHRY, SYGVKD. The V and J ends lost 1 base and 2 bases, in that order; junction bases with no gene match: 6. The CDR3 is 16 amino acids. The CDR3: CAISEWVAGATYEQYF. The CDR3 region has the DNA TGTGCCATCAGTGAGTGGGTAGCGGGGGCTACCTACGAGCAGTACTTC.